The clone carrying this T cell receptor beta chain was observed a few times. As yet, its antigen is unknown. This sample was included in a study of blood T cells in healthy people across ages. Overall study findings and caveats: Total diversity from one million sequenced T cells was likely underestimated. Naive CD4+ cells and diversity were both higher in long-lived donors than in aged donors. Researchers said unsorted PBMCs prevented a conclusive naive versus antigen-experienced comparison.

Then a second PCR, running about 7 to 11 cycles, was carried out with a sample-barcoded 5' primer and a J-beta primer mix. TCRdb analysed the 5' RACE reads with MiXCR anew, one entry per CDR3 protein. The data hold 1.5 million to 2 million distinct CDR3 sequences, with 40% to 55% observed a single time. CDR3 size: 15 residues. Germline CDR1 SGDLS, CDR2 YYNGEE. Trimming removed 4 bases from V and 9 bases from J, with 20 bases in between. Sequencing was done on a sample of blood. The J gene is TRBJ2-1, the V gene TRBV9; D possibly corresponds to TRBD2 (5 bases). This sequence was found in a woman between 35 and 50 years old in good health. CDR3 in amino acids: CASSPPGVPTGEQFF. CDR3 bases: TGTGCCAGCAGCCCCCCCGGGGTTCCGACCGGTGAGCAGTTCTTC.